The next 32 T cell receptor beta chains were all read from a single sample in a study of identifying expanded T cells in peripheral blood. Only in-frame clones appear in the TCRdb table, and some are missing; sequencing was by immunoSEQ multiplex PCR. The sample lists tens of thousands of clones, approximately 85% seen once, with around 4.5% in the top ten. Material: blood. These receptors all come from a person aged 18 to 69 in good health.

This clone was counted a few times. This chain's CDR3 is CASSLYVGGRSYNEQFF. The DNA for the CDR3 is TGTGCCAGCAGCTTGTATGTGGGGGGGCGTTCCTACAATGAGCAGTTCTTC. This chain uses TRBV5-6 with TRBJ2-1; a possible D gene is TRBD2 (7 bases). The CDR3 covers 17 residues. V was pared by 1 base and J by 1 base, with 15 bases between. The germline CDR1 and CDR2 sequences are SGHDT and YYEEEE.

This clone was seen a single time. CDR3 in amino acids: CASSPGVSSPLHF. Here the CDR3 DNA reads TGTGCCAGCTCCCCAGGTGTGAGTTCACCCCTCCACTTT. V is TRBV18 and J is TRBJ1-6; no reliable D call. This CDR3 has 13 amino acids. Per the germline V gene, CDR1 is KGHSH and CDR2 is LQKENI. V was trimmed by 6 bases and J by 9 bases, leaving 12 bases between them.

This chain joins TRBV5-1 and TRBJ2-7, with unresolved D. Germline CDR1 SGHRS, CDR2 YFSETQ. This CDR3 is 14 amino acids long. Trimming took off 4 bases at V and 6 bases at J, with 17 bases between the two ends. The DNA of the CDR3 is TGCGCCAGCAGCCCTCCGAGGTACTTGGGCGAGCAGTACTTC. This sequence encodes CASSPPRYLGEQYF.

CDR3 amino acids: CASSYDRQSGANVLTF. Written as DNA, the CDR3 is TGTGCCAGCAGTTACGACCGACAATCTGGGGCCAACGTCCTGACTTTC. This chain joins TRBV6-5 and TRBJ2-6; unclear D gene. Per germline, CDR1 MNHEY and CDR2 SVGAGI. The CDR3 extends over 16 amino acids. Between the trimmed V and J ends, which lost 2 bases and 1 base, there was a span of 9 bases.

The chain is built from TRBV7-2 and TRBJ2-7; tentatively, D is TRBD2 (6 bases). The CDR3 covers 14 residues. Trimming shortened V by 5 bases and J by 1 base, and 12 bases separated the two germline ends. Germline CDR1 is SGHTA and CDR2 is FQGNSA. The chain's CDR3 is CASSKMGLSYEQYF. CDR3 nucleotide sequence: TGTGCCAGCAGCAAAATGGGACTTTCCTACGAGCAGTACTTC.

The chain joins TRBV29-1 to TRBJ1-1; D ambiguous. CDR3 length: 11 residues. V lost 7 bases and J lost 5, with 11 bases in between. Germline assignment: CDR1 SQVTM and CDR2 ANQGSEA. In DNA form, the CDR3 reads TGCAGCGCTCAGGCTTGGACTGAAGCTTTCTTT. Its protein product is CSAQAWTEAFF.

Concerning this clone itself: A junction boundary mismatches the germline segment, possibly from a read error. The V and J genes are TRBV5-4 and TRBJ2-2; no definite D call. The germline gives CDR1 SGHNT, CDR2 YYREEE (reference sequence). The CDR3 totals 13 residues. This CDR3 reads CASSPENTGELFF. The CDR3, as DNA: TGCGCCAGCAGCCCAGAAAACACCGGGGAGCTGTTTTTT.

The V call is TRBV7-8, the J call TRBJ1-5; D is ambiguous. The V gene's germline CDR1 is SGHVS and CDR2 FQNEAQ. Deletions cut 4 bases from V and 0 bases from J, with 10 bases between. There are 15 residues in the CDR3. CDR3 in DNA: TGTGCCAGCAGCTCCAACACGGATAGCAATCAGCCCCAGCATTTT. It is translated as CASSSNTDSNQPQHF.

V gene TRBV29-1 combines with J gene TRBJ2-5; 12 bases agree with TRBD1. The CDR3 is 15 amino acids. Germline V CDR1 and CDR2: SQVTM, ANQGSEA. V lost 7 bases and J lost 5; bases outside the gene matches: 11. CDR3 coding DNA: TGCAGCGCCGGAGGAGGGACAGGGGGCGGCGAGACCCAGTACTTC. It specifies CSAGGGTGGGETQYF.

This clone was detected only a few times. This rearrangement joins TRBV19 to TRBJ2-5; TRBD2 matches 9 bases. The germline gives CDR1 LNHDA, CDR2 SQIVND (reference sequence). J lost 3 bases, V lost 6 bases, and 14 bases had no gene match. The CDR3 length is 17 residues. The CDR3 coding sequence is TGTGCCAGTAGGGCCCGGGGACTAGCCTCAGAGGAAGAGACCCAGTACTTC. It translates to CASRARGLASEEETQYF.

This clone was recorded once. This chain joins TRBV27 and TRBJ1-5; D is uncertain. Germline loops: CDR1 MNHEY, CDR2 SMNVEV (reference sequence). Trimming stripped 6 bases from V and 0 bases from J, with 9 bases between. The CDR3 sequence is 14 residues long. CDR3: CASSKTYSNQPQHF. The CDR3 DNA is TGTGCCAGCAGCAAGACGTATAGCAATCAGCCCCAGCATTTT.

This chain uses TRBV7-8 with TRBJ2-3; tentatively, D is TRBD1 or TRBD2 (6 bases each). Deletions cut 0 bases from V and 0 bases from J, with 13 bases between. Germline loops: CDR1 SGHVS, CDR2 FQNEAQ. This CDR3 has 17 residues. CDR3 bases: TGTGCCAGCAGCTTAGCGGGGGGCGTTTCTAGCACAGATACGCAGTATTTT. Amino acid sequence: CASSLAGGVSSTDTQYF.

This chain uses TRBV11-2 with TRBJ2-6, with D perhaps TRBD1 (6 bases). The CDR3 spans 19 residues. Germline CDR1 SGHAT, CDR2 FQNNGV. The V end was cut by 5 bases, the J end by 0 bases, with 20 bases between. The DNA for the CDR3 is TGTGCCAGCAGCCTACGCAGAGCCGAAGGGGGCTCTGGGGCCAACGTCCTGACTTTC. It codes for CASSLRRAEGGSGANVLTF.

The V and J genes are TRBV10-2 and TRBJ1-4, with D possibly matching TRBD1 (6 bases). Trimming stripped 0 bases from V and 8 bases from J, with 13 bases between. From germline, CDR1 is WSHSY and CDR2 SAAADI. CDR3 length: 15 amino acids. Here the CDR3 DNA reads TGCGCCAGCAGTGAGTCACAGGGTTCCAGAGAAAAACTGTTTTTT. Amino acid sequence: CASSESQGSREKLFF.

V usage is TRBV10-3 and J usage is TRBJ2-5; 15 positions match TRBD2. The CDR3 is 17 amino acids. V was clipped by 4 bases and J by 2 bases; unmatched bases: 5. CDR1 ENHRY and CDR2 SYGVKD come from the germline V gene. This CDR3 reads CAISGAGTSGGQETQYF. CDR3 in DNA: TGTGCCATCAGTGGGGCCGGGACTAGCGGGGGGCAAGAGACCCAGTACTTC.

The genes are TRBV7-9 and TRBJ2-3; D may be TRBD2 (6 bases). This CDR3 has 18 amino acids. From germline, CDR1 is SEHNR and CDR2 FQNEAQ (reference sequence). Trimming cost V 5 bases and J 0 bases, with 21 bases left between them. The CDR3 DNA sequence: TGTGCCAGCAGCCCGCGATCTGGAGGGGCGAGTAGCACAGATACGCAGTATTTT. The encoded protein is CASSPRSGGASSTDTQYF. Based on the CDR3 plus reference TRBV7-9 and TRBJ2-3, the full variable domain is DTGVSQNPRHKITKRGQNVTFRCDPISEHNRLYWYRQTLGQGPEFLTYFQNEAQLEKSRLLSDRFSAERPKGSFSTLEIQRTEQGDSAMYLCASSPRSGGASSTDTQYFGPGTRLTVL.

The chain recombines TRBV5-4 with TRBJ1-1; D is ambiguous. In germline, CDR1 is SGHNT, CDR2 YYREEE (reference sequence). The CDR3 is 15 amino acids. V lost 0 bases to trimming and J lost 1 base, with 10 bases between them. The CDR3 DNA reads as TGTGCCAGCAGCTTGGGAGGACGGGAGAACACTGAAGCTTTCTTT. It is translated as CASSLGGRENTEAFF.

This clone has a single count. The rearrangement links TRBV5-4 to TRBJ2-3; no definite D call. Germline V CDR1 and CDR2: SGHNT, YYREEE (reference sequence). CDR3 length equals 15 residues. V was pared by 1 base and J by 3 bases, with 12 bases between. The CDR3 nucleotides are TGTGCCAGCAGCTTGTTTGCAGGTACTACAGATACGCAGTATTTT. This translates into CASSLFAGTTDTQYF.

The chain links TRBV4-3 to TRBJ1-5; D not certain. Per germline, CDR1 LGHNA and CDR2 YSLEER. The CDR3 is made up of 13 amino acids. Trimming removed 4 bases from V and 7 bases from J, with 11 bases in between. CDR3 loop: CASSPSIGQPQHF. CDR3 sequence (DNA): TGCGCCAGCAGCCCTAGTATAGGCCAGCCCCAGCATTTT.

The genes are TRBV5-5 and TRBJ2-7; D not certain. CDR1 and CDR2 (germline): SGHKS, YYEKEE (reference sequence). Trimming stripped 0 bases from V and 2 bases from J, with 12 bases between. CDR3 size: 15 residues. Written as DNA, the CDR3 is TGTGCCAGCAGCTTGGACCCCCAGCCAACCTACGAGCAGTACTTC. Its protein product is CASSLDPQPTYEQYF.

J is TRBJ2-7 and V is TRBV5-1; D is possibly TRBD1 (7 bases). Deletions cut 1 base from V and 7 bases from J, with 15 bases between. The CDR3 is made up of 14 amino acids. Germline-derived CDR1 and CDR2 are SGHRS and YFSETQ. The CDR3 spells CASSLTAGGWEQYF. In DNA form, the CDR3 reads TGCGCCAGCAGCTTGACTGCAGGGGGGTGGGAGCAGTACTTC.

The chain uses TRBV7-9 and TRBJ2-1, with 8 positions matching TRBD2. The V segment lost 1 base and the J segment 2 bases; nucleotides outside the gene matches: 10. The germline V gene encodes CDR1 SEHNR and CDR2 FQNEAQ (reference sequence). There are 18 residues in the CDR3. Here the CDR3 reads CASSLGISGDSTYNEQFF. The CDR3 nucleotides are TGTGCCAGCAGCTTAGGCATTAGCGGGGATTCGACCTACAATGAGCAGTTCTTC.

J is TRBJ2-5 and V is TRBV6-5; 9 bases are shared with TRBD1. Germline V gives CDR1 MNHEY, CDR2 SVGAGI. The CDR3 length is 15 residues. Germline trimming cut 8 bases from V and 10 bases from J; bases unmatched to any gene: 17. The CDR3 loop is CASHDIGQGIINQYF. As DNA, the CDR3 is TGTGCCAGCCATGATATCGGACAGGGGATAATAAACCAGTACTTC.

The V gene is TRBV19, the J gene TRBJ1-1; TRBD1 matches at 8 bases. The CDR3 sequence is 13 residues long. Germline-derived CDR1 and CDR2 are LNHDA and SQIVND (reference sequence). Trimming cost V 8 bases and J 6 bases; bases outside gene matches: 8. The CDR3 here is CASLKPGGPEAFF. CDR3 bases: TGTGCCAGTCTTAAGCCAGGGGGCCCTGAAGCTTTCTTT.

The chain uses TRBV5-1 and TRBJ2-3; the D is unclear. There are 15 residues in the CDR3. V lost 2 bases and J lost 2, with 12 bases in between. Germline loops: CDR1 SGHRS, CDR2 YFSETQ. CDR3 sequence reads: CASSLMIRTTDTQYF. The CDR3 DNA is TGCGCCAGCAGCTTAATGATACGGACCACAGATACGCAGTATTTT.

This clone was seen a single time. V is TRBV7-2 and J is TRBJ2-3, with D perhaps matching TRBD1 or TRBD2 (6 bases each). Trimming pared 4 bases from V and 0 bases from J, leaving 14 bases between. Germline V gives CDR1 SGHTA, CDR2 FQGNSA. The CDR3 runs 16 residues. CDR3 nucleotide sequence: TGTGCCAGCAGCTCCCGGAAGGGGGGCAGCACAGATACGCAGTATTTT. It yields the protein CASSSRKGGSTDTQYF.

This clone was observed once. The gene calls are TRBV11-3 and TRBJ2-3; D is ambiguous. The CDR3 extends over 12 amino acids. Trimming stripped 8 bases from V and 1 base from J, with 7 bases between. Germline V gene data show CDR1 as SGHNT and CDR2 as YENEEA. The CDR3 DNA is TGTGCCAGCCGGTGGCGCACAGATACGCAGTATTTT. Translating gives CASRWRTDTQYF.

CDR3 DNA sequence: TGTGCCAGCAGTTTCCCGGGACAGGGGCACTCCTACGAGCAGTACTTC. Protein: CASSFPGQGHSYEQYF. The chain links TRBV6-6 to TRBJ2-7, with 10 nucleotides matching TRBD1. Germline V gives CDR1 MNHNY, CDR2 SVGAGI (reference sequence). The CDR3 totals 16 residues. J lost 0 bases, V lost 4 bases, and 6 bases had no gene match.

V usage is TRBV4-3 and J usage is TRBJ2-2, with a tentative D call TRBD1 (6 bases). The CDR3 is 15 residues long. Germline V lookup: CDR1 LGHNA, CDR2 YSLEER. V was cut by 0 bases and J by 5 bases, with 10 bases left in between. The CDR3 loop reads CASSQEGQYTGELFF. The DNA for the CDR3 is TGCGCCAGCAGCCAAGAGGGACAATATACCGGGGAGCTGTTTTTT.

The V call is TRBV30, the J call TRBJ1-1; TRBD1 might be the D (5 bases). Germline values: CDR1 GTSNPN, CDR2 SVGIG (reference sequence). With 2 bases removed from V and 2 bases from J, the gap between germline ends came to 24 bases. The CDR3 extends over 18 amino acids. The CDR3 loop is CAWSPTAIFRDVNTEAFF. The DNA of the CDR3 is TGTGCCTGGAGTCCTACCGCCATCTTCAGGGACGTCAACACTGAAGCTTTCTTT.

This clone was recorded a few times. The rearrangement links TRBV19 to TRBJ2-7; D uncertain. Germline CDR1 reads LNHDA; CDR2 reads SQIVND (reference sequence). V gave up 2 bases and J gave up 5 bases, with 10 bases separating them. The CDR3 runs 13 residues. CDR3 protein: CASSIFPSNEQYF. DNA for the CDR3: TGTGCCAGTAGTATATTCCCCTCAAACGAGCAGTACTTC.

This clone was detected once. The chain is built from TRBV29-1 and TRBJ2-3, with D uncertain. V lost 5 bases and J 2 bases, leaving 8 bases between the germline ends. The germline CDR1 and CDR2 sequences are SQVTM and ANQGSEA. This CDR3 contains 12 residues. The CDR3: CSVSPSTDTQYF. CDR3 sequence (DNA): TGCAGCGTTTCGCCCTCCACAGATACGCAGTATTTT.